Included here is one T cell receptor beta chain sequence, with context. This clonotype came up many times. Its antigen remains undetermined. Base qualities are not provided; no much larger clone lies one nucleotide away. According to the study, the label for this sample's time point signals: patch test 1, 2 weeks after DPC sensitization. The treatment or condition label here, explained by the study, means: therapeutic diphenylcyclopropenone sensitization with weekly scalp DPC. At every patch-test visit, the blood draw took place before the patch test was put on. Eligible patients were aged 18 to 70, diagnosed with alopecia, deemed suitable for DPC therapy, and excluded if pregnant. Unfractionated whole blood was collected in Tempus Blood RNA tubes, and total RNA was extracted from that blood. Libraries were made using RACE. The data were produced on a NextSeq 500. During library preparation, unique molecular identifiers were attached to individual cDNA molecules so that TCRs could be counted quantitatively and reproducibly. From each blood RNA sample, both TCR alpha and TCR beta chains were sequenced. The original pipeline was this. Samples had a median of around 92,000 TCRs, with a range from roughly 23,224 to 700,000. V, J and CDR3 annotation of the TCR reads was performed with the Decombinator software suite. For PS versus PT1 abundance plots, all samples were subsampled to the same number of TCRs (28,000). TCRs were defined as expanded if absent before sensitization and observed at least eight times at the 2-week time point. TCRdb itself trimmed the public reads at Q25 with fastp, ran MiXCR and retained productive beta chains. All rows with the same CDR3 protein become a single entry with the most common DNA and genes. TCRdb's processing, not the authors' own work, is the source of the V and J calls. This sample lists roughly 120,000 distinct CDR3 sequences; 9.5% to 13% were detected once. The ten largest clonotypes hold just over 1.4% of the sample.

This record belongs to a study of human T cells and chemical hapten exposure (TCRdb year 2021). Regarding the research as a whole: For sensitization, 2% DPC in acetone was applied to a 2 cm by 2 cm area of upper inner arm skin. Patient blood was sampled pre-sensitization (week 0) and at 2, 6 and about 24 weeks after DPC sensitization. Throughout the approximately 25-week study period, patients were also given weekly therapeutic DPC doses on the scalp. Libraries were pooled for sequencing, and per-sample TCR yields varied mainly because of small differences in library volumes within the pool. Patch testing on the upper back used Finn chambers containing 0.01% DPC, with scoring done after 6 days according to International Contact Dermatitis Research Group standards. Peripheral blood TCR repertoire changes were tracked in vivo in alopecia patients during primary and secondary sensitization to the hapten diphenylcyclopropenone (DPC). About 28 alopecia patients gave blood for TCR sequencing at one to four time points (pre-sensitization, 2, 6 and 24 weeks). The patient cohort, mostly female, included alopecia areata with under or over 50% scalp involvement, alopecia totalis and alopecia universalis.

What the authors observed across the whole study: Because every patient had alopecia, a presumed autoimmune disease, the patients' immune response might differ from that of healthy individuals. The number of PT1 expanded TCRs positively correlated with patch test score, significant at thresholds 8, 16 and 32 but not 4. Repeated subsampling changed both the strength of the expansion versus patch-test correlation and the threshold at which that correlation became significant. Compared with pre-sensitization or healthy control sets, expanded TCRs formed significantly more large CDR3 similarity clusters, which is consistent with antigen-driven responses. The number of TCRs above 1 in 1000 frequency did not change with DPC sensitization; there was no evidence of global repertoire structure alterations.

CDR1 is given as SEHNR and CDR2 as FQNEAQ, both from the germline V gene (reference sequence). Trimming at the junction amounts to 4 bases on V and 6 bases on J, and the germline ends lie 8 bases apart. Inclusive of the bounding cysteine and phenylalanine, the CDR3 is 12 residues long. This entry keeps only the CDR3 DNA: 36 bases, framed from base 1. The receptor was isolated from a woman aged 45-65 years with alopecia areata. Some clones in this sample may be carry-over from other donors' samples. The chain links TRBV7-9 with TRBJ2-3, with the D gene uncertain. This material consisted of whole blood, taken in connection with sensitization to the hapten diphenylcyclopropenone (DPC). The sequenced DNA: TGTGCCAGCAGCTCAACCGACGATACGCAGTATTTT. Translated, it gives CASSSTDDTQYF. Reference TRBV7-9 and TRBJ2-3 proteins supply the regions before and after the CDR3; the full variable domain is: DTGVSQNPRHKITKRGQNVTFRCDPISEHNRLYWYRQTLGQGPEFLTYFQNEAQLEKSRLLSDRFSAERPKGSFSTLEIQRTEQGDSAMYLCASSSTDDTQYFGPGTRLTVL.